Following are 21 T cell receptor beta chains from one sample sequenced in a study of blood T cells in healthy people across ages. Combining a sample-barcoded 5' primer with a J-beta primer mix, a second PCR ran for about 7 to 12 cycles. TCRdb ran MiXCR on the 5' RACE reads and lists one entry per CDR3 protein. The sample lists about 730,000 distinct CDR3 sequences, 43% seen once, with around 20% in the top ten. Sample: blood. The receptors come from a woman aged 55-69 years in good health.

This clonotype was seen only a few times. One end of the junction fails to match germline, which may point to a read error. The chain uses TRBV3-1 and TRBJ2-5, with D hard to call. This CDR3 comprises 13 residues. CDR1 is LGHDT and CDR2 is YNNKEL in the germline V gene (reference sequence). The CDR3 region is CASGQVYQETQYF. CDR3 in DNA: TGTGCCAGCGGCCAAGTCTACCAAGAGACCCAGTACTTC.

This clonotype occurred many times. V gene TRBV29-1 combines with J gene TRBJ1-5; 7 bases map to TRBD1. CDR1 SQVTM and CDR2 ANQGSEA come from the germline V gene. CDR3 length equals 14 residues. J gave up 2 bases and V 4 bases, and 5 bases lay outside the gene matches. The CDR3 DNA reads as TGCAGCGTTGCCACCGGGACAGGCAATCAGCCCCAGCATTTT. It translates to CSVATGTGNQPQHF. Variable domain in full (rest from reference TRBV29-1 and TRBJ1-5): SAVISQKPSRDICQRGTSLTIQCQVDSQVTMMFWYRQQPGQSLTLIATANQGSEATYESGFVIDKFPISRPNLTFSTLTVSNMSPEDSSIYLCSVATGTGNQPQHFGDGTRLSIL.

V and J are TRBV24-1 and TRBJ1-2; D call uncertain. Trimming took 3 bases from V and 4 from J, leaving 5 bases between them. This CDR3 region has 12 residues. Germline V gene lookup returns CDR1 KGHDR and CDR2 SFDVKD. The CDR3 DNA reads TGTGCCACCAGTGATACAATCTATGGCTACACCTTC. It encodes CATSDTIYGYTF.

The V gene is TRBV3-1, the J gene TRBJ2-7; D is perhaps TRBD2 (6 bases). V was clipped by 2 bases and J by 7 bases, with 18 bases between them. The CDR3 is made up of 15 amino acids. Germline assignment: CDR1 LGHDT and CDR2 YNNKEL (reference sequence). This CDR3 is CASSQNTGPAGEQYF. In DNA form, the CDR3 reads TGTGCCAGCAGCCAAAATACGGGACCCGCGGGGGAGCAGTACTTC.

The gene calls are TRBV18 and TRBJ1-2; TRBD1 matches 7 bases. V dropped 3 bases and J dropped 2; count of bases not matched to a gene: 9. The CDR3 sequence is 16 residues long. Germline CDR1 and CDR2: KGHSH and LQKENI. Here the CDR3 DNA reads TGTGCCAGCTCACCGAACACGGGACAGATCAACTATGGCTACACCTTC. Amino acid sequence: CASSPNTGQINYGYTF.

The DNA of the CDR3 is TGTGCCAGCAGGACACGCCAGGGCTACACCTTC. It yields the protein CASRTRQGYTF. The J gene is TRBJ1-2, the V gene TRBV28; no clear D. This CDR3 region has 11 residues. V lost 6 bases to trimming and J lost 8 bases, with 10 bases between them. Germline lookup yields CDR1 MDHEN and CDR2 SYDVKM.

The gene calls are TRBV6-6 and TRBJ1-5; D is unclear. Trimming cost V 8 bases and J 0 bases, with 11 bases left between them. The CDR3 is 14 residues long. Germline values: CDR1 MNHNY, CDR2 SVGAGI (reference sequence). The CDR3, as DNA: TGTGCCAGCGATCAAGATTTTAGCAATCAGCCCCAGCATTTT. The encoded protein is CASDQDFSNQPQHF.

This rearrangement joins TRBV28 to TRBJ1-6, with 7 bases aligning to TRBD1. V shed 5 bases and J 8 bases; nucleotides not matched to a gene: 9. The germline CDR1 and CDR2 sequences are MDHEN and SYDVKM. This CDR3 is 15 amino acids long. The CDR3 nucleotides read TGTGCCAGCAGTCTTTACAGGGGTTGGGATTCACCCCTCCACTTT. Protein product: CASSLYRGWDSPLHF.

This clonotype was counted between two and nine times. This sequence may be a read error, since a much larger clone differs from it by one base. The rearrangement joins TRBV10-3 to TRBJ2-5, with a weak D call TRBD1 (7 bases). The J call may not be correct, given that the DNA end is closer to TRBJ2-7. Germline V gene lookup returns CDR1 ENHRY and CDR2 SYGVKD. This CDR3 contains 12 residues. CDR3 loop: CAIAPGGLEQYF. CDR3 nucleotides: TGTGCCATCGCCCCAGGGGGGCTCGAGCAGTACTTC.

The chain combines TRBV12-3 or TRBV12-4 with TRBJ1-2; 7 bases line up with TRBD1. This CDR3 region has 15 residues. V lost 5 bases, J lost 4 bases, and 10 bases stayed unmatched. The CDR3: CASSVGGQPSYGYTF. The CDR3 DNA reads as TGTGCCAGCAGTGTAGGGGGACAGCCATCCTATGGCTACACCTTC.

The chain uses TRBV9 and TRBJ2-3, with D perhaps assigned TRBD1 or TRBD2 (5 bases each). Trimming removed 4 bases from V and 6 bases from J, with 12 bases in between. This CDR3 spans 13 amino acids. Germline V gene sequence: CDR1 SGDLS, CDR2 YYNGEE. This CDR3 reads CASSPIEGDTQYF. CDR3 coding DNA: TGTGCCAGCAGCCCCATCGAGGGGGATACGCAGTATTTT.

The rearrangement joins TRBV7-9 to TRBJ2-5, with a tentative D call TRBD1 (6 bases). Germline V gene sequence: CDR1 SEHNR, CDR2 FQNEAQ (reference sequence). Trimming removed 0 bases at V and 10 bases at J, with 12 bases between. The CDR3 covers 13 residues. The CDR3 sequence: CASSLAGHLGQYF. The CDR3, as DNA: TGTGCCAGCAGCTTAGCGGGACACCTGGGCCAGTACTTC.

The chain has TRBV2 and TRBJ2-7; D is perhaps TRBD2 (6 bases). Trimming took off 6 bases at V and 4 bases at J, with 13 bases between the two ends. CDR3 size: 13 residues. Per germline, CDR1 SNHLY and CDR2 FYNNEI. The CDR3 sequence: CASREGGIYEQYF. The CDR3, as DNA: TGTGCCAGCAGGGAGGGAGGCATTTACGAGCAGTACTTC.

On this clonotype itself: An end of the junction differs from the germline gene, which may be a read error. The chain is built from TRBV6-2 or TRBV6-3 and TRBJ2-7, with 8 bases matching TRBD1. CDR1 is MNHEY, CDR2 SVGEGT, per germline. There are 16 residues in the CDR3. CDR3 loop: CAGSYATGTGRNEQYF. The CDR3 coding sequence is TGTGCCGGCAGTTATGCGACCGGGACAGGAAGGAACGAGCAGTACTTC.

The chain recombines TRBV5-5 with TRBJ2-4; D assignment may be TRBD1 or TRBD2 (5 bases each). The CDR3 runs 12 residues. CDR1 and CDR2 from the germline V gene are SGHKS and YYEKEE (reference sequence). The V end was cut by 3 bases, the J end by 13 bases, with 14 bases between. The CDR3 bases are TGTGCCAGCAGCTCGTTTGGGGGTGGGCAGTACTTC. This codes for CASSSFGGGQYF.

J is TRBJ2-7 and V is TRBV3-1; D uncertain. The V gene lost 0 bases and the J gene lost 5 bases, with 11 bases spanning the gap. This CDR3 is built from 14 residues. From germline, CDR1 is LGHDT and CDR2 YNNKEL (reference sequence). Here the CDR3 DNA reads TGTGCCAGCAGCCAAGAGCTAGTTGGACACGAGCAGTACTTC. This encodes CASSQELVGHEQYF.

The CDR3 DNA follows: TGTGCCAGCAGTTTATTCGGGACAGGGATGCGCTACGAGCAGTACTTC. It is translated as CASSLFGTGMRYEQYF. V is TRBV28 and J is TRBJ2-7, with 9 bases matching TRBD1. V trimming: 1 base; J trimming: 3 bases; junction bases outside the gene matches: 7. This CDR3 has 16 amino acids. Germline CDR1 reads MDHEN; CDR2 reads SYDVKM.

In the case of this clonotype: Relative to the germline gene, one junction end is altered; a read error may explain this. The chain recombines TRBV10-3 with TRBJ2-3; unclear D gene. The CDR3 has 11 amino acids. Per germline, CDR1 ENHRY and CDR2 SYGVKD. CDR3 sequence: CAISFTDRQYF. CDR3 coding DNA: TGTGCCATCAGTTTCACAGATAGGCAGTATTTT.

The chain joins TRBV20-1 to TRBJ1-2; a weak D match, TRBD1 (5 bases). Per germline, CDR1 DFQATT and CDR2 SNEGSKA (reference sequence). The ends were cut back, 0 bases at V and 3 bases at J, with 5 bases in the middle. The CDR3 extends over 12 amino acids. The CDR3, as DNA: TGCAGTGCTAGAGAGACAGACTATGGCTACACCTTC. Residues: CSARETDYGYTF.

This sequence joins TRBV11-2 and TRBJ2-2; 10 positions match TRBD2. The germline V gene has CDR1 SGHAT and CDR2 FQNNGV. The CDR3 loop spans 18 amino acids. The trim removed 3 bases at V and 6 bases at J, leaving 13 bases unmatched. The CDR3 region is CASSFGPHSSGSSGELFF. The CDR3 bases are TGTGCCAGCAGCTTCGGCCCCCACTCTAGCGGGAGCTCCGGGGAGCTGTTTTTT.

In regard to this clonotype: A read error may account for a junction end that differs from germline. The rearrangement joins TRBV5-4 to TRBJ1-2; the D is unclear. The CDR3 covers 15 residues. Germline V gives CDR1 SGHNT, CDR2 YYREEE (reference sequence). The CDR3 coding sequence is TGTGCCAACAGCCTGGACGGGTTGGGCCTCGATGGCTACACCTTC. This translates into CANSLDGLGLDGYTF.